A selection of T cell receptor beta chains follows, all from one sample in a study of blood T cell repertoires in COVID-19. Some clones are missing from TCRdb's copy, which holds only in-frame ones; the method was immunoSEQ multiplex PCR. This sample has roughly 100,000 clones, with about 88% found just once. The sequencing input was peripheral blood. These receptors all come from a human donor in a cohort sampled during active COVID-19. Each CDR3 is given without its conserved first and last residue. Clone size is given for some rows only: seen once, a few or many times, or a class if the clone is expanded.

CDR3 length | clone size | V gene | CDR3 protein
13 | NA | TRBV7-3 | ASSSRDRMSGELF
12 | NA | TRBV15 | ATSGLTGNQPQH
14 | NA | TRBV19 | ASSGWTSASTYEQY
12 | NA | TRBV29-1 | SVGTSGSYNEQF
12 | NA | TRBV6-6 | ASSYGREGDEQF
13 | NA | TRBV4-1 | ASSNLAGGSYEQY
13 | NA | TRBV6-5 | ASSLPGGAPYEQY
14 | NA | TRBV5-1 | ASSLARQPPTNEQF
14 | NA | TRBV6-4 | ASSEVWGHVTGELF
18 | NA | TRBV10-3 | AISVGQRGASGRPYNEQF
13 | NA | TRBV19 | ASSIEDSGYNEQF
13 | NA | TRBV7-9 | ASSFPGVSYNEQF
14 | NA | TRBV7-9 | ASSLLAGTEENIQY
14 | NA | TRBV28 | ASSFNPGQANYGYT
14 | NA | TRBV14 | ASSQNDRGLQETQY
12 | NA | TRBV29-1 | SVDLGSRTDTQY
14 | NA | TRBV6-5 | ASSYSISGPYNEQF
12 | NA | TRBV5-1 | ASRYRQESYEQY
9 | NA | TRBV6-4 | ARPGCKKQY
10 | once | TRBV10-3 | AISADSYEQY
13 | NA | TRBV2 | ASSKGQGGDYGYT
16 | NA | TRBV5-5 | ASSLISNFLSSGNTIY
12 | NA | TRBV9 | ASSVGGSAYEQY
11 | NA | TRBV28 | ASARGPNTEAF
13 | NA | TRBV28 | ASSSLPGQNYGYT
12 | NA | TRBV5-1 | ASSLGHSNTEAF
13 | NA | TRBV19 | ASSMKKHILEPQH
12 | NA | TRBV6-7 | ASRTGTAGGELF
14 | NA | TRBV7-2 | ASRNGRASGYNEQF
14 | NA | TRBV7-3 | ASSLTSGGSTDTQY
8 | NA | TRBV20-1 | SASTDRYT
16 | NA | TRBV7-6 | ASSLEGLRGGRHNEQF
13 | NA | TRBV7-6 | ASSLGQGPGTEAF
13 | NA | TRBV28 | ASTRQGWSDTEAF
14 | NA | TRBV6-1 | ASSEYLAGASGELF
13 | NA | TRBV2 | ASTQDHPGAGELF
11 | NA | TRBV24-1 | ATSDLIEETQY
13 | once | TRBV19 | ASTPLDGRGDGYT
12 | NA | TRBV6-6 | ASSLDRRNSPLH
14 | NA | TRBV5-6 | ASSLLRGTGANVLT
11 | NA | TRBV12-3/TRBV12-4 | ASSLGGGYEQY
14 | NA | TRBV4-2 | ASSHAGLAGEDTQY
12 | NA | TRBV29-1 | SSTGLKDLNEQF
11 | NA | TRBV2 | ASNGQGNEKLF
13 | few | TRBV28 | ASSLPTGPNEKLF
10 | NA | TRBV7-2 | ASSLDRDEQY
14 | once | TRBV25-1 | ASSEWGQGGQETQY
15 | NA | TRBV9 | ASSRLAGKADTGELF